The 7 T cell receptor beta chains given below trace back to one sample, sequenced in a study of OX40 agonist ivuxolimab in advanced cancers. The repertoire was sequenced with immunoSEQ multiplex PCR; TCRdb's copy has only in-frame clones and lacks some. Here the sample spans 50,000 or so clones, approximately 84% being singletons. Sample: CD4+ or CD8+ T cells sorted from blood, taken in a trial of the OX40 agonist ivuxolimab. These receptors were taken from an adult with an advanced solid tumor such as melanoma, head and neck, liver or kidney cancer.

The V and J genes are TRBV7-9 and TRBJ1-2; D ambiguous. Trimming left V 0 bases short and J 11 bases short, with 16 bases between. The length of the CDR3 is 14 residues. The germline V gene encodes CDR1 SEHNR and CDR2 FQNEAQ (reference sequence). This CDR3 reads CASSLALERKWYTF. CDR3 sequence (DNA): TGTGCCAGCAGCTTAGCTCTGGAGCGGAAATGGTACACCTTC. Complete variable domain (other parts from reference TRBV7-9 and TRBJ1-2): DTGVSQNPRHKITKRGQNVTFRCDPISEHNRLYWYRQTLGQGPEFLTYFQNEAQLEKSRLLSDRFSAERPKGSFSTLEIQRTEQGDSAMYLCASSLALERKWYTFGSGTRLTVV.

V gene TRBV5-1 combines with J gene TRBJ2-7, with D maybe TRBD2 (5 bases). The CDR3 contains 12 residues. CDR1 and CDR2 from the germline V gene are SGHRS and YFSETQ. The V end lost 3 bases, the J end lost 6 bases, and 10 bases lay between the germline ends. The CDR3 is CASSSVGGEQYF. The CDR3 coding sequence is TGCGCCAGCAGCTCAGTCGGAGGCGAGCAGTACTTC.

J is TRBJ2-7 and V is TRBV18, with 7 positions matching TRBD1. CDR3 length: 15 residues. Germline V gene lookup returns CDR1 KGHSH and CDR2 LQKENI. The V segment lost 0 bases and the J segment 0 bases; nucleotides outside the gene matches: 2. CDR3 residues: CASSPPDRSSYEQYF. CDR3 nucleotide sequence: TGTGCCAGCTCACCACCGGACAGGAGCTCCTACGAGCAGTACTTC.

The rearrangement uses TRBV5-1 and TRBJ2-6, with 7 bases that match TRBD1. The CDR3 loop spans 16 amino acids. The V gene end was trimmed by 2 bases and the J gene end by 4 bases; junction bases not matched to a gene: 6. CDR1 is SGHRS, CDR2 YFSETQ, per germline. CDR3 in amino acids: CASSFKQGQGANVLTF. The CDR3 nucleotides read TGCGCCAGCAGCTTTAAACAGGGGCAAGGGGCCAACGTCCTGACTTTC.

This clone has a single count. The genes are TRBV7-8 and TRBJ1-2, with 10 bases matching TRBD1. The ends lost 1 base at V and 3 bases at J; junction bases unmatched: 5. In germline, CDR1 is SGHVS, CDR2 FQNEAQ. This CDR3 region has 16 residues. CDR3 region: CASSLEGTGVDYGYTF. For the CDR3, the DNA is TGTGCCAGCAGCTTAGAAGGGACAGGGGTTGACTATGGCTACACCTTC.

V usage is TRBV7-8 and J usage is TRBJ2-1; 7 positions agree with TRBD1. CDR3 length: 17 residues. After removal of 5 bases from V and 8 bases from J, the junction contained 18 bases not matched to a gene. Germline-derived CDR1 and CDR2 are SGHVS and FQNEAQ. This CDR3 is CASSETGLLPYYDEQFF. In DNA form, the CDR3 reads TGTGCCAGCAGCGAGACAGGGTTGCTTCCATATTACGATGAGCAGTTCTTC. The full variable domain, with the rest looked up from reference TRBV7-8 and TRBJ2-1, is GAGVSQSPRYKVAKRGQDVALRCDPISGHVSLFWYQQALGQGPEFLTYFQNEAQLDKSGLPSDRFFAERPEGSVSTLKIQRTQQEDSAVYLCASSETGLLPYYDEQFFGPGTRLTVL.

CDR3: CASSLETHNEQFF. The CDR3 nucleotides are TGTGCCAGCAGTCTCGAGACACACAATGAGCAGTTCTTC. This rearrangement joins TRBV6-6 to TRBJ2-1; D gene ambiguous. This CDR3 has 13 amino acids. Germline lookup yields CDR1 MNHNY and CDR2 SVGAGI (reference sequence). The germline V and J ends were trimmed by 5 bases and 5 bases, with 10 bases remaining between them.